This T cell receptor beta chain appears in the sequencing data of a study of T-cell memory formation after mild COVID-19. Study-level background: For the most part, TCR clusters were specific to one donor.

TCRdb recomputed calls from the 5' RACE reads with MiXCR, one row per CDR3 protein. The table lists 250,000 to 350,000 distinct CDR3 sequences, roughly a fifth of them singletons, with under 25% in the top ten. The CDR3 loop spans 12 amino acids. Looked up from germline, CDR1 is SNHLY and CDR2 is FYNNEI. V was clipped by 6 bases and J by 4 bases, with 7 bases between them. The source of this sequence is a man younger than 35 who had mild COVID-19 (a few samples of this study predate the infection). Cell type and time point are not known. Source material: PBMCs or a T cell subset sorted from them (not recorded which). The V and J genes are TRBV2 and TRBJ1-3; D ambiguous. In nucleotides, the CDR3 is TGTGCCAGCAGCATCGAGGGAAACACCATATATTTT. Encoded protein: CASSIEGNTIYF.